This TCR beta chain was retrieved from a study of regulatory T cells in long-lasting Graves disease. Building of the TCR beta libraries involved iRepertoire HTBI primers and Arm-PCR of CDR3 regions. TCRdb re-called the multiplex PCR reads with MiXCR, one entry per CDR3 protein. The sample contains 400,000 to 500,000 distinct CDR3 sequences, about 17% of which appear only once. V was trimmed by 8 bases and J by 5 bases, leaving 19 bases between them. CDR3 length: 15 amino acids. CDR1 SGHAT and CDR2 FQNNGV come from the germline V gene. Indicated time point: newly diagnosed GD, antithyroid drugs for less than 3 months. From PBMCs, RNA was extracted and then used to make the TCR library. It was American Thyroid Association guidelines that determined Graves' disease diagnosis. This clonotype was observed at least ten times. These same data were also listed under a study on T cells in Graves' hyperthyroidism and ophthalmopathy.

The specimen comprised peripheral blood mononuclear cells (PBMCs), sampled at new diagnosis, from a patient treated with antithyroid drugs. The V and J genes are TRBV11-2 and TRBJ2-1; no clear D gene. The receptor was derived from a woman aged 25-40 years with Graves disease. CDR3 sequence reads: CASGTGLSENNEQFF. The CDR3 nucleotides are TGTGCCAGCGGTACGGGCCTGTCTGAGAACAATGAGCAGTTCTTC.